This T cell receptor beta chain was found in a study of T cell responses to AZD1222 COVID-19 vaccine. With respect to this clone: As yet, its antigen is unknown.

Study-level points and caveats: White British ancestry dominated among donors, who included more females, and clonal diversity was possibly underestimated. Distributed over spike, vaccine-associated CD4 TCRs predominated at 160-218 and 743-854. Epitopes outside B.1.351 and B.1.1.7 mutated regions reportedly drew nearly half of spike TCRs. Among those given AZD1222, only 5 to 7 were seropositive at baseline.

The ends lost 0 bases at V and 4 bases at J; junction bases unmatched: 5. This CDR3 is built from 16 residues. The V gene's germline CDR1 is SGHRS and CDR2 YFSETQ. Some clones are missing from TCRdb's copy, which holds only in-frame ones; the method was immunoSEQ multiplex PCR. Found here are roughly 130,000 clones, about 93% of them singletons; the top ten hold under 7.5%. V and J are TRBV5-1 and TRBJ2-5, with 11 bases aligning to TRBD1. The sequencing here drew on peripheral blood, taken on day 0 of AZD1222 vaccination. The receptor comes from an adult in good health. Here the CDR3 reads CASSLVTGTGGETQYF. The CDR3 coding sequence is TGCGCCAGCAGCTTGGTCACCGGGACAGGGGGAGAGACCCAGTACTTC.